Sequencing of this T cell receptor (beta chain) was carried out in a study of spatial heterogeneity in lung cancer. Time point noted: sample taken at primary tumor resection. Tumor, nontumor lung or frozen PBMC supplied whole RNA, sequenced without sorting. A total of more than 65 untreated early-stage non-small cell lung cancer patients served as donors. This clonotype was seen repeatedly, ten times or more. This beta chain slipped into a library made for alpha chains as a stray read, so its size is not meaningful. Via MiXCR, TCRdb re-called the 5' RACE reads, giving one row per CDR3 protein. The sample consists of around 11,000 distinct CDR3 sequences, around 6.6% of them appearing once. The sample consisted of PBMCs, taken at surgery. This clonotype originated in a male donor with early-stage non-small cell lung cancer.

This chain's CDR3 is CASSRDRVSYEQYF. The CDR3 DNA sequence: TGTGCCAGCAGTAGGGACAGGGTTTCCTACGAGCAGTACTTC. The J gene is TRBJ2-7, the V gene TRBV28; TRBD1 aligns across 9 bases. In germline, CDR1 is MDHEN, CDR2 SYDVKM. V trimming: 5 bases; J trimming: 1 base; junction bases outside the gene matches: 3. This CDR3 region has 14 residues.